Shown below are 21 T cell receptor beta chains from a single sample sequenced in a study of T-cell reconstitution after alpha-beta-depleted transplantation in children. TCRbeta library preparation incorporated unique molecular identifiers. TCRdb passed the PCR reads through MiXCR, listing each CDR3 protein once. There are about 360,000 distinct CDR3 sequences in the sample; 13% occur only once, and around 4.5% lies in the top ten. The input for sequencing was PBMCs, taken from the stem cell graft. The receptors come from a human donor who donated a stem cell graft to a child with Fanconi anemia.

The chain joins TRBV10-3 to TRBJ2-2, with D uncertain. CDR1 and CDR2 (germline): ENHRY, SYGVKD. CDR3 length: 15 amino acids. The V and J ends lost 2 bases and 8 bases respectively, with 15 bases between them. The CDR3 reads CAISEIRSEWGELFF. The CDR3 DNA reads as TGTGCCATCAGTGAGATCCGGTCGGAGTGGGGGGAGCTGTTTTTT.

This clonotype came up a few times. A much larger clonotype is one base distant, so this may be a read error. The V gene is TRBV5-1, the J gene TRBJ1-3, with D unclear. Germline V lookup: CDR1 SGHRS, CDR2 YFSETQ. The CDR3 spans 14 residues. The chain's CDR3 is CASSPRNSGNTIDF. The DNA for the CDR3 is TGCGCCAGCAGCCCCCGGAACTCTGGAAACACCATAGATTTT.

This clonotype was observed a handful of times. V usage is TRBV2 and J usage is TRBJ1-5; weak D call: TRBD1 (5 bases). Trimming removed 3 bases from V and 7 bases from J, with 13 bases in between. This CDR3 contains 14 residues. CDR1 SNHLY and CDR2 FYNNEI come from the germline V gene. Written as DNA, the CDR3 is TGTGCCAGCAGTGATCTGGACCGGGGCCAGCCCCAGCATTTT. Translation gives CASSDLDRGQPQHF. The variable domain in full, with the rest retrieved from reference TRBV2 and TRBJ1-5, is EPEVTQTPSHQVTQMGQEVILRCVPISNHLYFYWYRQILGQKVEFLVSFYNNEISEKSEIFDDQFSVERPDGSNFTLKIRSTKLEDSAMYFCASSDLDRGQPQHFGDGTRLSIL.

This chain links TRBV24-1 with TRBJ2-1; 7 bases are shared with TRBD1. This CDR3 is 15 amino acids long. Unmatched junction bases numbered 6, after V lost 3 bases and J lost 5 bases. CDR1 KGHDR and CDR2 SFDVKD come from the germline V gene. The CDR3 reads CATSDPRGQNNEQFF. The CDR3 DNA sequence: TGTGCCACCAGTGATCCGAGGGGACAGAACAATGAGCAGTTCTTC.

The chain is built from TRBV5-1 and TRBJ2-1; 8 nucleotides agree with TRBD2. Germline V gene lookup returns CDR1 SGHRS and CDR2 YFSETQ. V shed 2 bases and J 0 bases; nucleotides not matched to a gene: 4. The CDR3 covers 16 residues. The CDR3: CASSFAGGLSYNEQFF. The CDR3 nucleotides read TGCGCCAGCAGCTTTGCGGGGGGACTCTCCTACAATGAGCAGTTCTTC. Using reference TRBV5-1 and TRBJ2-1 for the parts outside the CDR3, the full variable domain is KAGVTQTPRYLIKTRGQQVTLSCSPISGHRSVSWYQQTPGQGLQFLFEYFSETQRNKGNFPGRFSGRQFSNSRSEMNVSTLELGDSALYLCASSFAGGLSYNEQFFGPGTRLTVL.

This clonotype came up a few times. V and J are TRBV7-2 and TRBJ1-2, with 7 positions matching TRBD1. The J segment lost 2 bases and the V segment lost 5 bases, leaving 5 bases of the junction unmatched. Germline-derived CDR1 and CDR2 are SGHTA and FQGNSA. The CDR3 runs 14 residues. CDR3 residues: CASSKDRNNYGYTF. Here the CDR3 DNA reads TGTGCCAGCAGCAAGGACAGGAACAACTATGGCTACACCTTC.

This clonotype was found a few times. The chain couples TRBV9 to TRBJ1-6; no clear D. CDR1 and CDR2 (germline): SGDLS, YYNGEE. The CDR3 loop spans 15 amino acids. The V end lost 0 bases, the J end lost 1 base, and 5 bases lay between the germline ends. CDR3 sequence: CASSVAGSYNSPLHF. In nucleotides, the CDR3 is TGTGCCAGCAGCGTAGCTGGGTCCTATAATTCACCCCTCCACTTT.

The table lists this clonotype with many counts. The chain employs TRBV7-3 and TRBJ2-7, with TRBD2 matching 9 bases. The V gene's germline CDR1 is SGHTA and CDR2 FQGTGA. The CDR3 is 14 residues long. Trimming removed 2 bases from V and 3 bases from J; junction bases left unmatched: 2. CDR3 bases: TGTGCCAGCAGCTTAGCGGGGGGGAACTACGAGCAGTACTTC. The encoded protein is CASSLAGGNYEQYF.

The table lists this clonotype with many counts. The chain combines TRBV28 with TRBJ2-5; TRBD1 matches at 7 bases. The CDR3 runs 16 residues. The trim removed 1 base at V and 3 bases at J, leaving 8 bases unmatched. The germline V gene has CDR1 MDHEN and CDR2 SYDVKM. For the CDR3, the DNA is TGTGCCAGCAGTTTATATATAGGGGGCGAGGAAGAGACCCAGTACTTC. Translated, it gives CASSLYIGGEEETQYF.

The J gene is TRBJ1-1, the V gene TRBV19; perhaps TRBD1 as D (6 bases). With 6 bases removed from V and 1 base from J, the gap between germline ends came to 12 bases. Looked up from germline, CDR1 is LNHDA and CDR2 is SQIVND (reference sequence). The CDR3 sequence is 14 residues long. CDR3 nucleotides: TGTGCCAGTAGACAAGGACAGTCGAACACTGAAGCTTTCTTT. Translation gives CASRQGQSNTEAFF.

This clonotype was counted ten times or more. This chain connects TRBV27 to TRBJ2-5, with 8 bases lining up with TRBD2. Germline loops: CDR1 MNHEY, CDR2 SMNVEV (reference sequence). After removal of 5 bases from V and 5 bases from J, the junction contained 10 bases not matched to a gene. The length of the CDR3 is 15 residues. For the CDR3, the DNA is TGTGCCAGCAGTCCTACCCTCGGACTAGCTGAGACCCAGTACTTC. Translation gives CASSPTLGLAETQYF.

The gene calls are TRBV2 and TRBJ2-5; D is uncertain. Trimming stripped 4 bases from V and 1 base from J, with 7 bases between. The CDR3 spans 13 residues. Germline V gives CDR1 SNHLY, CDR2 FYNNEI. The CDR3, as DNA: TGTGCCAGCAGTGTGTCGTTCCAAGAGACCCAGTACTTC. Its protein is CASSVSFQETQYF.

As regards this clonotype: Possible read error: a much larger clone is one base away. The conserved closing phenylalanine or tryptophan is absent in this CDR3, likely reflecting a read error. V is TRBV7-2 and J is TRBJ2-2; 8 nucleotides agree with TRBD2. Per germline, CDR1 SGHTA and CDR2 FQGNSA. J lost 3 bases, V lost 3 bases, and 0 bases had no gene match. The length of the CDR3 is 14 residues. DNA of the CDR3: TGTGCCAGCAGCTTCGGGAGGGACACCGGGGAGCTGTTTTAT. Its translation: CASSFGRDTGELFY.

This clonotype was seen more than once but under ten times. The chain has TRBV7-8 and TRBJ1-2; D is undetermined. This CDR3 has 13 amino acids. V was pared by 0 bases and J by 5 bases, with 7 bases between. Germline V gene sequence: CDR1 SGHVS, CDR2 FQNEAQ. The CDR3 reads CASSLARTYGYTF. The CDR3 DNA sequence: TGTGCCAGCAGCTTAGCCAGGACTTATGGCTACACCTTC.

The chain employs TRBV12-3 or TRBV12-4 and TRBJ1-1, with 8 bases aligning to TRBD1. The CDR3 extends over 17 amino acids. V trimming: 1 base; J trimming: 4 bases; junction bases outside the gene matches: 11. The CDR3 here is CASSLGGPGGLGTEAFF. CDR3 DNA: TGTGCCAGCAGTTTAGGAGGGCCAGGGGGCTTAGGCACTGAAGCTTTCTTT.

The chain has TRBV7-9 and TRBJ2-7, with no clear D. Germline CDR1 SEHNR, CDR2 FQNEAQ (reference sequence). The ends were cut back, 5 bases at V and 5 bases at J, with 7 bases in the middle. The CDR3 loop spans 11 amino acids. CDR3 loop: CASSPLDEQYF. The CDR3 DNA is TGTGCCAGCAGCCCTCTTGACGAGCAGTACTTC.

The DNA of the CDR3 is TGCGCCAGCAGCCTCGGGACAGGGAGCGTCTATGGCTACACCTTC. Its translation: CASSLGTGSVYGYTF. This chain joins TRBV4-1 and TRBJ1-2, with TRBD1 matching over 9 bases. V shed 4 bases and J 4 bases; nucleotides not matched to a gene: 7. Germline lookup yields CDR1 MGHRA and CDR2 YSYEKL. The CDR3 covers 15 residues.

This clonotype was counted a single time. It is likely a read error, because the conserved phenylalanine at the end of the CDR3 is missing. This rearrangement joins TRBV12-3 or TRBV12-4 to TRBJ1-2; TRBD1 might be the D (6 bases). The CDR3 consists of 15 residues. Trimming removed 5 bases at V and 2 bases at J, with 15 bases between. CDR3 nucleotides: TGTGCCAGCAGTATTTCAGGGGCCCTAAACTATGGCTACACCTGC. Translated, it gives CASSISGALNYGYTC.

V gene TRBV20-1 combines with J gene TRBJ2-5; D is ambiguous. Germline V gene lookup returns CDR1 DFQATT and CDR2 SNEGSKA (reference sequence). The CDR3 is made up of 16 amino acids. V was cut by 0 bases and J by 0 bases, with 14 bases left in between. The DNA of the CDR3 is TGCAGTGCTAGAGATACTCAGCTACCTTACCAAGAGACCCAGTACTTC. Protein product: CSARDTQLPYQETQYF.

The rearrangement joins TRBV4-3 to TRBJ1-4, with D possibly matching TRBD1 (5 bases). The CDR3 consists of 16 residues. V was pared by 4 bases and J by 3 bases, with 15 bases between. The germline CDR1 and CDR2 sequences are LGHNA and YSLEER. CDR3 protein: CASSPGGFTANEKLFF. CDR3 coding DNA: TGCGCCAGCAGCCCGGGGGGGTTTACGGCTAATGAAAAACTGTTTTTT.

This clonotype appeared a few times. The chain joins TRBV5-6 to TRBJ2-1; D might be TRBD1 or TRBD2, each matching 6 bases. CDR1 is SGHDT and CDR2 is YYEEEE in the germline V gene. The CDR3 runs to 17 residues. V lost 4 bases to trimming and J lost 7 bases, with 24 bases between them. The CDR3 DNA reads as TGTGCCAGCAGCCCTCTCGTTGGGGGGCGGGCCTGGAATGAGCAGTTCTTC. It translates to CASSPLVGGRAWNEQFF.